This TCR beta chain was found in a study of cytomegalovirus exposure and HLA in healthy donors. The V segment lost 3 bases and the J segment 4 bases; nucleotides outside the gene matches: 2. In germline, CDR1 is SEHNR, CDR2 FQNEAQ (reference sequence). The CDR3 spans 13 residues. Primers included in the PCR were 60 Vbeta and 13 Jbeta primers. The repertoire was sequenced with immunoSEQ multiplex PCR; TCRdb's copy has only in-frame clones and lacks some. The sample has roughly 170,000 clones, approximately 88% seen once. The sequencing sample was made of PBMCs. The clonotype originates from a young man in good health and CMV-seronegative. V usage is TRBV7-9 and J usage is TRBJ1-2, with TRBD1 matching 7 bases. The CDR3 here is CASSLGQIYGYTF. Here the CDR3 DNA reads TGTGCCAGCAGCTTGGGACAGATCTATGGCTACACCTTC.